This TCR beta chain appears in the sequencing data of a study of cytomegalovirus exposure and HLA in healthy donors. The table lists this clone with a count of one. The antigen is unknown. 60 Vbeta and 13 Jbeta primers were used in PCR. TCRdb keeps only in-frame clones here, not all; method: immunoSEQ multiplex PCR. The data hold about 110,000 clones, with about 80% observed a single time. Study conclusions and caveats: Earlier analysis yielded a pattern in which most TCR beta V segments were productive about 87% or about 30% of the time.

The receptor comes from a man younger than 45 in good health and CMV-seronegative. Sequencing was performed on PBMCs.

This CDR3 is CASSFLPYRQGSSYEQYF. The CDR3 DNA reads TGTGCCAGCAGCTTTCTACCTTACAGACAGGGCTCATCCTACGAGCAGTACTTC. The chain employs TRBV7-2 and TRBJ2-7; 7 positions match TRBD1. This CDR3 is built from 18 residues. Germline CDR1 SGHTA, CDR2 FQGNSA. V shed 3 bases, J shed 1 base, and the junction held 15 bases outside the gene matches.